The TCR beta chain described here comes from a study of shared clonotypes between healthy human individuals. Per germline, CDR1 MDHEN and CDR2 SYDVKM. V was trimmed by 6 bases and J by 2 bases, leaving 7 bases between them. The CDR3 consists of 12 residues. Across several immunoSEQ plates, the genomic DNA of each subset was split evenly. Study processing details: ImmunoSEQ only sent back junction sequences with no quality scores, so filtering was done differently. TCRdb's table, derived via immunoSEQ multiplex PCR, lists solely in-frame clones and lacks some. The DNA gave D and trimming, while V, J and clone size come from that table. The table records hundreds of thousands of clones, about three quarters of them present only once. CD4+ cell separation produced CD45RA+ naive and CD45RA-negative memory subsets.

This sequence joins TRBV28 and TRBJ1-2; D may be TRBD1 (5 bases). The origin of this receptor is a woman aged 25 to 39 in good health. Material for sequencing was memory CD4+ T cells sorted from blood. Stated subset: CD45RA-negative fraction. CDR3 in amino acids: CASRWGNYGYTF. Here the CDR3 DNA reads TGTGCCAGCAGGTGGGGGAACTATGGCTACACCTTC.